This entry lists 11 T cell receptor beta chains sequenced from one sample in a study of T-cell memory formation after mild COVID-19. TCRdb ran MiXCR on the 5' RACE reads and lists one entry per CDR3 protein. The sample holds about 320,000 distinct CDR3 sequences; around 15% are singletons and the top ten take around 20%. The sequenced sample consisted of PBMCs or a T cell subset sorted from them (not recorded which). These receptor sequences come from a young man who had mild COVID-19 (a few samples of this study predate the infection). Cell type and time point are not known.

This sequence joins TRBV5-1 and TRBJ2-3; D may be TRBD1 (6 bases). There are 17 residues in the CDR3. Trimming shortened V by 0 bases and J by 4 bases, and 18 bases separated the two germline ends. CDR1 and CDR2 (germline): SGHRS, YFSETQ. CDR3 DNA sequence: TGCGCCAGCAGCTTGGGCCAGGGGACCGGAATCCCAGATACGCAGTATTTT. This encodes CASSLGQGTGIPDTQYF.

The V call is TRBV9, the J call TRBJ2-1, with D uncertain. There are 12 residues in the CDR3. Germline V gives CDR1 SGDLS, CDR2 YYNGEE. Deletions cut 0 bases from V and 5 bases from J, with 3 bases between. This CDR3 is CASSVDDNEQFF. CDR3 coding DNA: TGTGCCAGCAGCGTAGATGACAATGAGCAGTTCTTC.

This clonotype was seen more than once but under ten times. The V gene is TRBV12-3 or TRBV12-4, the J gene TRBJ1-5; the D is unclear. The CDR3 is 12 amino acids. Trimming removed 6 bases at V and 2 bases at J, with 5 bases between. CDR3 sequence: CASRVGNQPQHF. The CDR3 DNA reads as TGTGCCAGCAGGGTGGGCAATCAGCCCCAGCATTTT.

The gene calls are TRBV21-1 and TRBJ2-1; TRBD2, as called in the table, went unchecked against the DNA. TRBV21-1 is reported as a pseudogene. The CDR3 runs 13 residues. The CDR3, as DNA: TGTGCCAGCAAATCGGGGGGAGGGAATGAGCAGTTCTTC. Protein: CASKSGGGNEQFF.

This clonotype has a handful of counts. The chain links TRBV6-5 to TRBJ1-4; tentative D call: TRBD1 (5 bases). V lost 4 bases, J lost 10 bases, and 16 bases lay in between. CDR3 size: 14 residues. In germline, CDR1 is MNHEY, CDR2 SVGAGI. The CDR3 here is CASSSTATIAKLFF. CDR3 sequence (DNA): TGTGCCAGCAGTTCGACAGCAACCATCGCAAAACTGTTTTTT.

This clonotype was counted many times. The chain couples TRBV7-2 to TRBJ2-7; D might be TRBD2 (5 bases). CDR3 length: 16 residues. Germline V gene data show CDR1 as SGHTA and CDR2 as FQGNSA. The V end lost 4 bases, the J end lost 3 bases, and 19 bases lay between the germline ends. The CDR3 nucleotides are TGTGCCAGCAGCTCCTTCGGAGGTAGCCCCCTCTACGAGCAGTACTTC. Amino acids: CASSSFGGSPLYEQYF.

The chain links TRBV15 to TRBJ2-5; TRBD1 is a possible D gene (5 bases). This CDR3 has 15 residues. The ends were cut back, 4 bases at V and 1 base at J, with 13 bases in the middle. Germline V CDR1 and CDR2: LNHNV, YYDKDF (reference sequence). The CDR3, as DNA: TGTGCCACCAGCACCTCCAGGGCCACCCAAGAGACCCAGTACTTC. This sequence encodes CATSTSRATQETQYF.

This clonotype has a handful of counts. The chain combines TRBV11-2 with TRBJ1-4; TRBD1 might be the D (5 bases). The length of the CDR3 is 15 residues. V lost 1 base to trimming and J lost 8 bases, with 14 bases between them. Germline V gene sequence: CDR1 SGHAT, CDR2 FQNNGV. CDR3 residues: CASSLAAGVREKLFF. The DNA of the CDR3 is TGTGCCAGCAGCTTAGCAGCGGGGGTCAGAGAAAAACTGTTTTTT.

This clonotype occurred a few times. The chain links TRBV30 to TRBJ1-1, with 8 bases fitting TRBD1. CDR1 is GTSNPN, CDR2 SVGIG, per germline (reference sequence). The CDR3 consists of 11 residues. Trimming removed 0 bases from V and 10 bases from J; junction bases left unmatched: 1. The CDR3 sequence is CAWSVQGGAFF. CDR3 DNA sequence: TGTGCCTGGAGTGTACAGGGGGGAGCTTTCTTT. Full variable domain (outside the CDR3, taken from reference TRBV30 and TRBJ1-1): SQTIHQWPATLVQPVGSPLSLECTVEGTSNPNLYWYRQAAGRGLQLLFYSVGIGQISSEVPQNLSASRPQDRQFILSSKKLLLSDSGFYLCAWSVQGGAFFGQGTRLTVV.

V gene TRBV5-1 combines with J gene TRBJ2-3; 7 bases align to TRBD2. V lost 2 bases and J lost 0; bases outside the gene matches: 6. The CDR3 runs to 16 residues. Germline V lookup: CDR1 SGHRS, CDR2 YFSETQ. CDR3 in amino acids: CASSFGSGVSTDTQYF. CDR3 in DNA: TGCGCCAGCAGCTTTGGGAGCGGGGTGAGCACAGATACGCAGTATTTT. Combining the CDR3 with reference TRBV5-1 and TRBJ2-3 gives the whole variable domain KAGVTQTPRYLIKTRGQQVTLSCSPISGHRSVSWYQQTPGQGLQFLFEYFSETQRNKGNFPGRFSGRQFSNSRSEMNVSTLELGDSALYLCASSFGSGVSTDTQYFGPGTRLTVL.

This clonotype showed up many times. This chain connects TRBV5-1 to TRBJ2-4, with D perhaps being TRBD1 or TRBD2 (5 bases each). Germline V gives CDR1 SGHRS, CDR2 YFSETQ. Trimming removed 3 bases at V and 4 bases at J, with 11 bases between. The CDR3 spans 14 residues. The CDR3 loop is CASSSGTGKNIQYF. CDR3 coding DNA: TGCGCCAGCAGCTCCGGGACGGGGAAAAACATTCAGTACTTC.